The clone carrying this T cell receptor beta chain was observed a single time. CDR3 length: 16 amino acids. Trimming took off 5 bases at V and 0 bases at J, with 17 bases between the two ends. The germline V gene has CDR1 KGHSH and CDR2 LQKENI. Profiled with immunoSEQ multiplex PCR; TCRdb holds only in-frame clones, not every one. The sample yields hundreds of thousands of clones, around 78% seen once. The data derive from a study of shared clonotypes between healthy human individuals. Sequencing used PBMCs. The rearrangement joins TRBV18 to TRBJ2-7; D may be TRBD2 (6 bases). The clonotype originates from a woman in her 40s in good health. Some clones in this sample may be carry-over from other donors' samples. Here the CDR3 DNA reads TGTGCCAGCTCATCCCAACCGGGACTGCTCTCCTACGAGCAGTACTTC. Its protein is CASSSQPGLLSYEQYF.